Each of the 20 T cell receptor beta chains below was sequenced from the same sample in a study of CD8 T cells in Susac syndrome. Random hexamers served to reverse transcribe roughly 0.5 to 1 ug RNA. One entry per CDR3 protein, called by TCRdb with MiXCR from the immunoSEQ multiplex PCR reads. The sample consists of about 70,000 distinct CDR3 sequences, roughly 94% of them appearing once. The sample comprised CD8+ T cells from PBMCs. The origin of the receptors is a human donor in good health.

The chain has TRBV5-6 and TRBJ1-4, with D hard to call. This CDR3 has 14 amino acids. Trimming removed 4 bases from V and 0 bases from J, with 7 bases in between. CDR1 SGHDT and CDR2 YYEEEE come from the germline V gene. This CDR3 is CASSPPATNEKLFF. CDR3 bases: TGTGCCAGCAGCCCGCCTGCAACTAATGAAAAACTGTTTTTT.

The chain couples TRBV7-9 to TRBJ2-5; 9 bases agree with TRBD1. V lost 5 bases, J lost 2 bases, and 9 bases stayed unmatched. Germline values: CDR1 SEHNR, CDR2 FQNEAQ (reference sequence). CDR3 length: 16 amino acids. The CDR3 reads CASSRIPGQGQETQYF. Written as DNA, the CDR3 is TGTGCCAGCAGCCGAATACCGGGACAGGGTCAAGAGACCCAGTACTTC.

This chain uses TRBV2 with TRBJ2-7; a weak D match, TRBD1 (5 bases). V was trimmed by 8 bases and J by 1 base, leaving 12 bases between them. CDR3 length: 13 amino acids. From germline, CDR1 is SNHLY and CDR2 FYNNEI. CDR3 protein: CASDSTFSYEQYV. CDR3 DNA sequence: TGTGCCAGCGACAGCACATTTTCCTACGAGCAGTACGTC.

The chain uses TRBV5-4 and TRBJ2-1; 13 bases are shared with TRBD2. Germline V gene data show CDR1 as SGHNT and CDR2 as YYREEE (reference sequence). There are 19 residues in the CDR3. J was trimmed by 3 bases and V by 4 bases; bases with no gene match: 13. DNA for the CDR3: TGTGCCAGCAGCGGACTAGCGGGGGTCCTCCGCCATAACTACAATGAGCAGTTCTTC. It codes for CASSGLAGVLRHNYNEQFF. Using reference TRBV5-4 and TRBJ2-1 for the parts outside the CDR3, the full variable domain is ETGVTQSPTHLIKTRGQQVTLRCSSQSGHNTVSWYQQALGQGPQFIFQYYREEENGRGNFPPRFSGLQFPNYSSELNVNALELDDSALYLCASSGLAGVLRHNYNEQFFGPGTRLTVL.

V and J are TRBV3-1 and TRBJ2-5, with 7 bases matching TRBD1. V shed 3 bases, J shed 5 bases, and the junction held 12 bases outside the gene matches. The CDR3 is 16 residues long. The germline CDR1 and CDR2 sequences are LGHDT and YNNKEL (reference sequence). CDR3 sequence reads: CASSHPGTDRGETQYF. DNA of the CDR3: TGTGCCAGCAGCCACCCCGGGACAGACCGAGGGGAGACCCAGTACTTC.

V is TRBV6-5 and J is TRBJ2-3; 7 positions match TRBD1. With 0 bases clipped from V and 0 bases from J, the junction kept 6 bases outside the gene matches. This CDR3 has 17 amino acids. Germline V gene data show CDR1 as MNHEY and CDR2 as SVGAGI. In DNA form, the CDR3 reads TGTGCCAGCAGTTACTCGAGAGGGGGCGAGAGCACAGATACGCAGTATTTT. Translation gives CASSYSRGGESTDTQYF.

The chain links TRBV4-1 to TRBJ2-5, with no clear D. V shed 1 base and J shed 5 bases, with 11 bases lying between them. Germline V CDR1 and CDR2: MGHRA, YSYEKL. The CDR3 spans 14 residues. The CDR3 coding sequence is TGCGCCAGCAGCCAAGTCCACTCCGGGGAGACCCAGTACTTC. This codes for CASSQVHSGETQYF.

The V call is TRBV12-3 or TRBV12-4, the J call TRBJ2-1; D is undetermined. V was shortened by 7 bases and J by 4 bases, with 14 bases between the two germline ends. CDR3 length: 14 residues. The CDR3 DNA sequence: TGTGCCAGCACCTCGTTGTCAGATTACAATGAGCAGTTCTTC. It is translated as CASTSLSDYNEQFF.

The chain employs TRBV7-2 and TRBJ2-3; possible D gene TRBD1, 5 bases. The V gene lost 1 base and the J gene lost 4 bases, with 6 bases spanning the gap. Germline CDR1 SGHTA, CDR2 FQGNSA. The CDR3 has 13 residues. CDR3 in DNA: TGTGCCAGCAGCTTAGAAGGGGCAGATACGCAGTATTTT. It specifies CASSLEGADTQYF.

This chain joins TRBV14 and TRBJ1-6; D gene unclear. The CDR3 runs to 12 residues. Trimming took 2 bases from V and 13 from J, leaving 9 bases between them. CDR1 SGHDN and CDR2 FVKESK come from the germline V gene. The CDR3: CASSQSEWPLHF. For the CDR3, the DNA is TGTGCCAGCAGCCAATCGGAATGGCCCCTCCACTTT.

The genes are TRBV28 and TRBJ1-1; D is possibly TRBD1 (6 bases). V dropped 7 bases and J dropped 1 base, with 10 bases sitting between them. CDR1 is MDHEN and CDR2 is SYDVKM in the germline V gene. The CDR3 is 13 amino acids. The CDR3 is CASTRGQNTEAFF. CDR3 coding DNA: TGTGCCAGCACCCGGGGGCAGAACACTGAAGCTTTCTTT.

This chain uses TRBV6-5 with TRBJ1-1; unclear D gene. The CDR3 contains 9 residues. Trimming pared 4 bases from V and 6 bases from J, leaving 0 bases between. Germline CDR1 reads MNHEY; CDR2 reads SVGAGI. As DNA, the CDR3 is TGTGCCAGCAGTTCTGAAGCTTTCTTT. It specifies CASSSEAFF.

The rearrangement uses TRBV2 and TRBJ2-1, with a tentative D call TRBD2 (6 bases). The CDR3 totals 13 residues. Trimming removed 7 bases from V and 2 bases from J, with 9 bases in between. Germline CDR1 is SNHLY and CDR2 is FYNNEI. The CDR3 nucleotides read TGTGCCAGCACCAGGGAGGCCTACAATGAGCAGTTCTTC. This gives the protein CASTREAYNEQFF.

The CDR3 sequence: CASSLGPNRMAGAGEAFF. Written as DNA, the CDR3 is TGTGCCAGCAGCTTAGGACCCAACCGGATGGCTGGGGCGGGTGAAGCTTTCTTT. This chain links TRBV13 with TRBJ1-1; perhaps TRBD1 as D (5 bases). CDR1 is PRHDT, CDR2 FYEKMQ, per germline (reference sequence). The V end was cut by 0 bases, the J end by 7 bases, with 24 bases between. This CDR3 contains 18 residues.

This clonotype was seen just once. This chain uses TRBV7-2 with TRBJ2-3, with 9 bases that match TRBD2. Per the germline V gene, CDR1 is SGHTA and CDR2 is FQGNSA. The CDR3 runs 16 residues. J lost 3 bases, V lost 1 base, and 5 bases had no gene match. The CDR3 spells CASSLGLAATTDTQYF. The CDR3 region has the DNA TGTGCCAGCAGCTTAGGACTAGCGGCGACAACAGATACGCAGTATTTT. The full variable domain, rest sourced from reference TRBV7-2 and TRBJ2-3, is GAGVSQSPSNKVTEKGKDVELRCDPISGHTALYWYRQSLGQGLEFLIYFQGNSAPDKSGLPSDRFSAERTGGSVSTLTIQRTQQEDSAVYLCASSLGLAATTDTQYFGPGTRLTVL.

The V and J genes are TRBV29-1 and TRBJ2-1, with 10 bases lining up with TRBD2. The junction had 9 bases not matched to a gene; V was cut back by 4 bases and J by 0 bases. The CDR3 is 17 residues long. The V gene's germline CDR1 is SQVTM and CDR2 ANQGSEA. DNA for the CDR3: TGCAGCGTTGGGGGATTAGCGGGGGGCCCCTCCTACAATGAGCAGTTCTTC. Translated, it gives CSVGGLAGGPSYNEQFF.

The chain recombines TRBV7-9 with TRBJ1-1; D is ambiguous. The V gene's germline CDR1 is SEHNR and CDR2 FQNEAQ (reference sequence). Trimming cost V 1 base and J 11 bases, with 20 bases left between them. The CDR3 consists of 15 residues. CDR3 protein: CASSLEAGYTKEAFF. The DNA of the CDR3 is TGTGCCAGCAGCTTAGAGGCAGGATACACGAAAGAGGCTTTCTTT.

J is TRBJ2-7 and V is TRBV28; TRBD1 matches 9 bases. CDR1 MDHEN and CDR2 SYDVKM come from the germline V gene. This CDR3 region has 14 residues. V lost 0 bases to trimming and J lost 4 bases; unmatched junction nucleotides: 1. The CDR3 DNA follows: TGTGCCAGCAGTTTATGGACAGGGGGGTACGAGCAGTACTTC. Translation: CASSLWTGGYEQYF.

The V and J genes are TRBV4-1 and TRBJ2-1; 11 bases align to TRBD2. The CDR3 has 16 residues. Trimming cost V 1 base and J 2 bases; bases outside gene matches: 1. The germline CDR1 and CDR2 sequences are MGHRA and YSYEKL. CDR3 sequence: CASSQATSGAYNEQFF. The CDR3 region has the DNA TGCGCCAGCAGCCAAGCGACTAGCGGGGCCTACAATGAGCAGTTCTTC.

V usage is TRBV5-6 and J usage is TRBJ2-3; 10 positions agree with TRBD2. Per the germline V gene, CDR1 is SGHDT and CDR2 is YYEEEE. The CDR3 runs 16 residues. V lost 3 bases to trimming and J lost 4 bases; unmatched junction nucleotides: 8. CDR3 coding DNA: TGTGCCAGCAGCTCAAAGGGTAGCGGGGGGCCAGATACGCAGTATTTT. Encoded protein: CASSSKGSGGPDTQYF.